This T cell receptor (beta chain) originates from a study of control samples from healthy donors and cancer patients (dated by TCRdb to 2019 to 2021). Points on this clone: Its recognized antigen is unknown. Base-call qualities are not available, and no considerably larger clone is one nucleotide away.

The library was produced with the immunoSEQ multiplex PCR assay. TCRdb took this table from immuneACCESS and kept in-frame rearrangements with V and J called. Such tables lack part of the clones; where checked against another copy, unresolved V genes explain under half of the gap, and the rest is unexplained. The sample data list 95,000 to 150,000 clones, and about 90% of these were observed just once. In total, the top ten clones hold approximately 2.9% of the sample. V and J are trimmed by 4 bases and 0 bases, and the gene matches miss 9 bases of the junction. The germline V gene provides CDR1 KGHSH and CDR2 LQKENI. The CDR3 runs 17 amino acids, cysteine and phenylalanine included. Of the read, only the CDR3 DNA is kept; its 51 bases are in frame from base 1.

Recombination joined TRBV18 with TRBJ1-1; 9 bases in the middle match TRBD1. The clonotype originates from a man in his sixties in good health. The sample comprised blood. The sequence in DNA is TGTGCCAGCTCACAAGGGACAGGGTGGGAGATGAACACTGAAGCTTTCTTT. This translates into CASSQGTGWEMNTEAFF.